One and the same sample provided the 5 T cell receptor beta chains below, sequenced in a study of CD8+CD57+ T cells in acquired aplastic anemia. For sequencing, patients were chosen who had shown expansion of CD8+CD57+ cells by flow cytometry. CDR3 and TCR beta VDJ profiling relied on genomic DNA as the template. In TCRdb, the reads were re-called with MiXCR into one record per CDR3 protein. The sample records around 430,000 distinct CDR3 sequences, approximately 33% being singletons. The material sequenced was sorted CD4+, CD8+, or CD8+CD57+ T cells (not recorded which) from PBMCs. These receptors all stem from a human donor with aplastic anemia.

The genes are TRBV29-1 and TRBJ1-2, with 8 bases matching TRBD1. This CDR3 region has 15 residues. Losses at the gene ends were 6 bases for V and 8 bases for J; bases not matched to a gene: 17. CDR1 is SQVTM, CDR2 ANQGSEA, per germline. CDR3 sequence reads: CSVATGTGPPIGYTF. The DNA for the CDR3 is TGCAGCGTCGCGACCGGGACAGGACCTCCTATCGGCTACACCTTC.

This clonotype occurred many times. CDR3 in DNA: TGTGCCAGCAGTATTACAGGGTTGGCTAACTATGGCTACACCTTC. Translating it yields CASSITGLANYGYTF. The V call is TRBV2, the J call TRBJ1-2, with D possibly matching TRBD1 (6 bases). Trimming pared 5 bases from V and 0 bases from J, leaving 13 bases between. Germline V gene data show CDR1 as SNHLY and CDR2 as FYNNEI. This CDR3 is built from 15 residues.

The sample holds a few counts of this clonotype. CDR3 amino acids: CASKKTGSHGYTF. In DNA form, the CDR3 reads TGTGCCAGCAAAAAAACAGGATCGCATGGCTACACCTTC. The chain has TRBV6-1 and TRBJ1-2, with a possible D match to TRBD1 (5 bases). Germline lookup yields CDR1 MNHNS and CDR2 SASEGT. The CDR3 loop spans 13 amino acids. V was trimmed by 7 bases and J by 6 bases, leaving 15 bases between them.

This clonotype was detected ten times or more. V is TRBV19 and J is TRBJ2-7; possible D gene TRBD2, 6 bases. The CDR3 is 14 amino acids. V was pared by 2 bases and J by 4 bases, with 12 bases between. CDR1 is LNHDA and CDR2 is SQIVND in the germline V gene (reference sequence). CDR3 DNA sequence: TGTGCCAGTAGTATAACCCTCGGGGGATACGAGCAGTACTTC. Translation gives CASSITLGGYEQYF.

The V gene is TRBV15, the J gene TRBJ2-7; TRBD1 is a possible D gene (6 bases). Trimming shortened V by 1 base and J by 0 bases, and 13 bases separated the two germline ends. In germline, CDR1 is LNHNV, CDR2 YYDKDF (reference sequence). The CDR3 spans 16 residues. The CDR3 sequence: CATSRVETGSSYEQYF. The DNA of the CDR3 is TGTGCCACCAGCAGAGTCGAGACAGGTTCCTCCTACGAGCAGTACTTC.